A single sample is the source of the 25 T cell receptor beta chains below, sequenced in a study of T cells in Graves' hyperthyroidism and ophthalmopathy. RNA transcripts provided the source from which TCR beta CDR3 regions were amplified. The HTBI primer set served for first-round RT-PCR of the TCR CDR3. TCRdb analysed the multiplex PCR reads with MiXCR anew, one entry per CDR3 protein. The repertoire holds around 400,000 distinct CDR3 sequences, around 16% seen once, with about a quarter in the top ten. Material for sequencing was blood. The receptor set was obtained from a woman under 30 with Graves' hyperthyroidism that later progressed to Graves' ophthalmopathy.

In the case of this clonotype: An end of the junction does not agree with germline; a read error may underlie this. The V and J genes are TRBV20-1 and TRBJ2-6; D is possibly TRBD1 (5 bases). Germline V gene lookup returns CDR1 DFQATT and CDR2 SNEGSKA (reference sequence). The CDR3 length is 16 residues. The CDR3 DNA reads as TGCAGTGCTAGTGGCAGTTACCCCTCTGGGGCCCACGTCCTGACTTTC. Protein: CSASGSYPSGAHVLTF.

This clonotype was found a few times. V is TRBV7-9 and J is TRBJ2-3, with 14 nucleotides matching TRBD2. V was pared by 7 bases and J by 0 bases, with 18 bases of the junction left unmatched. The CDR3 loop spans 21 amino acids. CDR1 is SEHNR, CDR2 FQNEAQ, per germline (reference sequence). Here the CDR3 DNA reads TGTGCCAGCACCTATTTGACCGGGACTAGCGGGAGAGTTCCTAGCACAGATACGCAGTATTTT. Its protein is CASTYLTGTSGRVPSTDTQYF.

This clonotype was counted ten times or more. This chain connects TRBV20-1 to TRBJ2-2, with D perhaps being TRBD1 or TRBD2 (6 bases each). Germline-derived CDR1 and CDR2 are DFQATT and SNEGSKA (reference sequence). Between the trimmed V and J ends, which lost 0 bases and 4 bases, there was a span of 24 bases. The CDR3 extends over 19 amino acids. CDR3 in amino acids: CSARDWRTEISGVTGELFF. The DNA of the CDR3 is TGCAGTGCTAGAGATTGGCGGACAGAGATTAGCGGAGTCACCGGGGAGCTGTTTTTT.

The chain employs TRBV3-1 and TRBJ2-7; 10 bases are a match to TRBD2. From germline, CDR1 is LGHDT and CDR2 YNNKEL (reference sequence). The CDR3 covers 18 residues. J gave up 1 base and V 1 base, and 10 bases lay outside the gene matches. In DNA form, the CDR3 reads TGTGCCAGCAGCCAAGGGGCAGCGGGAGGGCCCGGGTCCTACGAGCAGTACTTC. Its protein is CASSQGAAGGPGSYEQYF.

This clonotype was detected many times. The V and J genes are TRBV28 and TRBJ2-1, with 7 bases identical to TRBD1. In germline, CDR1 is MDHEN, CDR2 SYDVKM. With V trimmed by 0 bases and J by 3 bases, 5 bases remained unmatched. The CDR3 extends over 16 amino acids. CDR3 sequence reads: CASSLWTGWDYNEQFF. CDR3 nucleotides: TGTGCCAGCAGTTTATGGACAGGGTGGGACTACAATGAGCAGTTCTTC.

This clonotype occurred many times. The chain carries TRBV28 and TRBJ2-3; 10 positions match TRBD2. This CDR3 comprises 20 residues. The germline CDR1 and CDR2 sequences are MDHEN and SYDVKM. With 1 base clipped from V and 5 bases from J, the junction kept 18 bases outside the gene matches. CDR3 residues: CASSLYGTSSGRYGRDTQYF. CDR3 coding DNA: TGTGCCAGCAGTTTATATGGGACCTCTAGCGGGAGATACGGTCGAGATACGCAGTATTTT.

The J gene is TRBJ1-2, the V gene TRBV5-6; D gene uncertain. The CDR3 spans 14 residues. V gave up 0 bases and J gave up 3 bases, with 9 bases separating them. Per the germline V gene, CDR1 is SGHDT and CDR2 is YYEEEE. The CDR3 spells CASSLEGRDYGYTF. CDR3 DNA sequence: TGTGCCAGCAGCTTGGAGGGCCGCGACTATGGCTACACCTTC.

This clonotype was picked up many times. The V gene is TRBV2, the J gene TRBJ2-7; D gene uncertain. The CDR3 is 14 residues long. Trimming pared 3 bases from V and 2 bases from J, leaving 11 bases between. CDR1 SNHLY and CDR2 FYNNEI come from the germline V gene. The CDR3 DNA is TGTGCCAGCAGTGAGGTGACGTATACCTACGAGCAGTACTTC. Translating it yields CASSEVTYTYEQYF.

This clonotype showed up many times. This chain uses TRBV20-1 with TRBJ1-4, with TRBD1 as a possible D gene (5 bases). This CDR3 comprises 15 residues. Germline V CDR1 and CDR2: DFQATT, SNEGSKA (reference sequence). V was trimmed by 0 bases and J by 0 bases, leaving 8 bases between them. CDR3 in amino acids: CSARDDRTTNEKLFF. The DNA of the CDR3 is TGCAGTGCTAGAGACGACAGAACAACTAATGAAAAACTGTTTTTT.

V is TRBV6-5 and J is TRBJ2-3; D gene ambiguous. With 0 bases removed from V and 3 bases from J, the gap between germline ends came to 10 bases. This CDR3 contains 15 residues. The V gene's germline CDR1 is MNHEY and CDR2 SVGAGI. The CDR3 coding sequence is TGTGCCAGCAGTTACTCTCCCTCTTTGACAGATACGCAGTATTTT. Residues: CASSYSPSLTDTQYF.

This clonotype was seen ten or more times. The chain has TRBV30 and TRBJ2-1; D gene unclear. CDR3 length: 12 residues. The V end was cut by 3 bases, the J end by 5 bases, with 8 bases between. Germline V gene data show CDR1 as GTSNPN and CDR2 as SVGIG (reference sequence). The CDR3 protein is CAWSWIDNEQFF. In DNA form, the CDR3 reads TGTGCCTGGAGCTGGATCGACAATGAGCAGTTCTTC.

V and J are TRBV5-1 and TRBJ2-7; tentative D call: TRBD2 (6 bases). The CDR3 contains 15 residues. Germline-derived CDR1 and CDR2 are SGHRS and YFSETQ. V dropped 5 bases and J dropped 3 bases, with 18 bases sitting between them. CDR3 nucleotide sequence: TGCGCCAGCAGTGACGTGGGACTGATGTTCTACGAGCAGTACTTC. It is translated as CASSDVGLMFYEQYF.

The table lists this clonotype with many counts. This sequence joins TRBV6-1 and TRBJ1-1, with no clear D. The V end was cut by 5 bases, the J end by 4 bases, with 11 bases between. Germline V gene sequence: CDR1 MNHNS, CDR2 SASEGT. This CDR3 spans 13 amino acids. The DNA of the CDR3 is TGTGCCAGCAGTACCCCGCTGGGCACTGAAGCTTTCTTT. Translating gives CASSTPLGTEAFF.

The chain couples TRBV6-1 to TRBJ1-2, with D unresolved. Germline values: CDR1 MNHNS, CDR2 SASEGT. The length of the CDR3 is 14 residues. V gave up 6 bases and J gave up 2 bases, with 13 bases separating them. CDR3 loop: CASRRTSWNYGYTF. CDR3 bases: TGTGCCAGCAGACGTACTTCGTGGAACTATGGCTACACCTTC.

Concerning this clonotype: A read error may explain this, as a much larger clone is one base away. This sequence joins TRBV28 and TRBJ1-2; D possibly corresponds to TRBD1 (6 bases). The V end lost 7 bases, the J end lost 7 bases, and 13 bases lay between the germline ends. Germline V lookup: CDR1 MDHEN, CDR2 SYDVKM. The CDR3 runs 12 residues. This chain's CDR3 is CASKGGGLGYTF. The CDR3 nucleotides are TGTGCCAGCAAAGGGGGTGGCCTTGGCTACACCTTC.

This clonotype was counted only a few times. The CDR3 nucleotides are TGTGCCAGCAGGAACAGGGGAGGGGTGGCCGGGGAGCTGTTTTTT. Encoded protein: CASRNRGGVAGELFF. The V call is TRBV27, the J call TRBJ2-2, with D perhaps being TRBD1 or TRBD2 (7 bases each). V was cut by 6 bases and J by 6 bases, with 17 bases left in between. The CDR3 is made up of 15 amino acids. Germline V gives CDR1 MNHEY, CDR2 SMNVEV (reference sequence).

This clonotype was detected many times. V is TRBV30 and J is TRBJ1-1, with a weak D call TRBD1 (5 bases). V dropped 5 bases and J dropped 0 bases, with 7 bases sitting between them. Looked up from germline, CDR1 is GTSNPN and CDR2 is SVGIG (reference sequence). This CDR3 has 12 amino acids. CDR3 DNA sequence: TGTGCCTGGCTCAGGGTGAACACTGAAGCTTTCTTT. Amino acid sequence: CAWLRVNTEAFF.

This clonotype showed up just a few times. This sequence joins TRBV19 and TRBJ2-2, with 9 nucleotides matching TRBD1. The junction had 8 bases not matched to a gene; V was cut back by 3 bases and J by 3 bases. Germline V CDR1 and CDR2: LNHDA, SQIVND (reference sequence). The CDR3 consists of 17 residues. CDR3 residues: CASSIMPGQGDTGELFF. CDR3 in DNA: TGTGCCAGTAGTATTATGCCGGGACAGGGCGACACCGGGGAGCTGTTTTTT.

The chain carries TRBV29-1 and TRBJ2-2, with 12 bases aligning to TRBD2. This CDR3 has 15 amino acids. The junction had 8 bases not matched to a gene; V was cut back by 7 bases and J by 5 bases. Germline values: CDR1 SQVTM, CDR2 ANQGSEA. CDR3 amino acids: CSDRLAGEGTGELFF. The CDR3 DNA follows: TGCAGCGACCGACTAGCGGGAGAGGGGACCGGGGAGCTGTTTTTT.

This CDR3 reads CAWGTGSGTGELFF. The CDR3 DNA reads as TGTGCCTGGGGGACAGGGAGTGGCACCGGGGAGCTGTTTTTT. This chain joins TRBV30 and TRBJ2-2, with TRBD1 matching 9 bases. V was pared by 5 bases and J by 4 bases, with 5 bases of the junction left unmatched. CDR1 is GTSNPN, CDR2 SVGIG, per germline (reference sequence). The CDR3 contains 14 residues.

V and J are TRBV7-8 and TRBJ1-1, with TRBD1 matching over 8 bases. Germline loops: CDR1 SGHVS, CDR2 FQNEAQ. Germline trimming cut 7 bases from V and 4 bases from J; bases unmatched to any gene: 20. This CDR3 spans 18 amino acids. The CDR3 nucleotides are TGTGCCAGCACCGTTAGCGCACCGGGACAGGTTGAACGCACTGAAGCTTTCTTT. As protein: CASTVSAPGQVERTEAFF.

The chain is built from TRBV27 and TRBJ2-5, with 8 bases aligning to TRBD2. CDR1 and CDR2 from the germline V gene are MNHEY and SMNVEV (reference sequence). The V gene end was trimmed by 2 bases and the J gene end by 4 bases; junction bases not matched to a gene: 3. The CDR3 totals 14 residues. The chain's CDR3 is CASSLGTSPETQYF. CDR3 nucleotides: TGTGCCAGCAGTTTAGGGACTAGTCCAGAGACCCAGTACTTC.

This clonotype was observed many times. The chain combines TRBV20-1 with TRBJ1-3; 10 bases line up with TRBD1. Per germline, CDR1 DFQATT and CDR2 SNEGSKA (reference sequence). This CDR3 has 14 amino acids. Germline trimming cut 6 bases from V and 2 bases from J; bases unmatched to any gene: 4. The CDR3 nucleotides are TGCAGTGCGTCCGACAGGGGGCCTGGAAACACCATATATTTT. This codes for CSASDRGPGNTIYF.

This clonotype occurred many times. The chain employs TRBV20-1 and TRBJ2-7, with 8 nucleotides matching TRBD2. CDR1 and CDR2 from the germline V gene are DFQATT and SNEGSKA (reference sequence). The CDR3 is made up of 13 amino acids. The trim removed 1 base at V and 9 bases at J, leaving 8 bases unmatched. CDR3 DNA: TGCAGTGCTAGAGGGGAGCGGGAGATACTGCAGTACTTC. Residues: CSARGEREILQYF.

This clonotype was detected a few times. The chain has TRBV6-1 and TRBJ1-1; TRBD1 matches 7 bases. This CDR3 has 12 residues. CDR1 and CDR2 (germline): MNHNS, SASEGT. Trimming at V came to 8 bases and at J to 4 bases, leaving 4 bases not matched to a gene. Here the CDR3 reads CASQRTGTEAFF. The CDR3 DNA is TGTGCCAGCCAGCGGACAGGCACTGAAGCTTTCTTT.